The text below deals with one T cell receptor beta chain. V shed 4 bases and J shed 3 bases, with 13 bases lying between them. The CDR3 contains 14 residues. Germline assignment: CDR1 MDHEN and CDR2 SYDVKM. Assay used: immunoSEQ multiplex PCR; TCRdb lists only in-frame clones, some missing. Among about 190,000 clones, roughly 80% were seen once, and the ten largest hold approximately 7.8%. This entry belongs to a study of blood T cell repertoires in COVID-19. The sample was peripheral blood. The chain couples TRBV28 to TRBJ2-7; weak D call: TRBD1 (5 bases). The source is a woman aged 60 to 75 with COVID-19, enrolled during active disease. CDR3 sequence (DNA): TGTGCCAGCAGTTCACTCAGGGCCCTCTACGAGCAGTACTTC. The encoded protein is CASSSLRALYEQYF.